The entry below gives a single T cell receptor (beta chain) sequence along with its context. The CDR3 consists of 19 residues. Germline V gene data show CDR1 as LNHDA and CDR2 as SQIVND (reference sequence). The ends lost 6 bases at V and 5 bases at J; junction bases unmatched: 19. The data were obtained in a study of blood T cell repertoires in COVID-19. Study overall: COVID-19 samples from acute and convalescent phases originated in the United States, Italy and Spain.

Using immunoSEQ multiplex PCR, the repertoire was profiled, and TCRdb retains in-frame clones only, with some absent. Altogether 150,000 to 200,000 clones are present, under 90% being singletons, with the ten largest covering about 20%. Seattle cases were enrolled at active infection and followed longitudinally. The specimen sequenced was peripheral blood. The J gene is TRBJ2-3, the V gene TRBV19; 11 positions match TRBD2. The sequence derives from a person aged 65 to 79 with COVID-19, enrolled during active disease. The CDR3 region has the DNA TGTGCCAGTAGCAGGGGCCCGAAGGTAGCGGGAGGGCCGGGAGATACGCAGTATTTT. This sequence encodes CASSRGPKVAGGPGDTQYF.